Included here is one T cell receptor beta chain sequence, with context. Its antigen is currently unknown. This CDR3 has 13 amino acids. V lost 5 bases and J 5 bases, leaving 10 bases between the germline ends. Germline assignment: CDR1 SEHNR and CDR2 FQNEAQ (reference sequence). This sample stems from a study of somatic mutations in cytotoxic T cells in rheumatoid arthritis. Study-level points and caveats: Statistical analysis of the slight TRBV07 underrepresentation in rheumatoid arthritis patients did not adjust for multiple comparisons. In rheumatoid arthritis patients, unlike healthy controls, CD8+ clonality rose with age.

Data came from immunoSEQ multiplex PCR; TCRdb stores just in-frame clones and leaves some out. Of 15,000 to 20,000 clones in the sample, about 74% were seen once. Isolating CD4+ and CD8+ cells involved positive magnetic bead selection on an AutoMACS. Their purity was then checked by flow cytometry. The TCR comes from an adult with rheumatoid arthritis. Sequenced sample: CD8+ T cells sorted from blood. The J gene is TRBJ2-1, the V gene TRBV7-9; D not resolved. CDR3 amino acids: CASSTGRDNEQFF. The CDR3 nucleotides read TGTGCCAGCAGCACCGGACGGGACAATGAGCAGTTCTTC.